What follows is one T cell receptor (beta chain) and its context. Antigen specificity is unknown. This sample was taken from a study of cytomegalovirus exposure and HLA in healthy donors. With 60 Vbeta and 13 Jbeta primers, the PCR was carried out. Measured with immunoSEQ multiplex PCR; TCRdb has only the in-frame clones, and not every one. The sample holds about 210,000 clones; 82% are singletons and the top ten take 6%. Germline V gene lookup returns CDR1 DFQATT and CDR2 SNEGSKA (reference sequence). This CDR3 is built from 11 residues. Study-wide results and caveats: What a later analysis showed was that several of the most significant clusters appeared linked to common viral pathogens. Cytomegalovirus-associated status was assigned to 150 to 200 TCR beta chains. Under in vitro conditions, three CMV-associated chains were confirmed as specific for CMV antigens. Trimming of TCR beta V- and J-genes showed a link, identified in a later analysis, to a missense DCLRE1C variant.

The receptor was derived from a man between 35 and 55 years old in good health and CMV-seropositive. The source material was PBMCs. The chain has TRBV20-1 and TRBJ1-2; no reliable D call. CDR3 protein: CKGGVPYGYTF. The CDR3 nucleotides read TGCAAGGGCGGGGTTCCCTATGGCTACACCTTC.